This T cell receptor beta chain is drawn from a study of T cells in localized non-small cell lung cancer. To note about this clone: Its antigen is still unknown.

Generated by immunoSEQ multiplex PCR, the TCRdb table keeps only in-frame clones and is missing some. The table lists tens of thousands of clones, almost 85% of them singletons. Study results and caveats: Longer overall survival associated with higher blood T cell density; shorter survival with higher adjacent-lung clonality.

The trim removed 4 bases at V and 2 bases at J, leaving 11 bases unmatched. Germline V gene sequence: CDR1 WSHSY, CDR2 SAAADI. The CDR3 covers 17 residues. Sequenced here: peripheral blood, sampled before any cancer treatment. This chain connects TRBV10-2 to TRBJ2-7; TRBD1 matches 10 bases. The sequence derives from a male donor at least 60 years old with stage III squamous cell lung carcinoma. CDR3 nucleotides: TGCGCCAGCAGTGTCCAGACAGGGGGCGCCTCCCCCTACGAGCAGTACTTC. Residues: CASSVQTGGASPYEQYF.